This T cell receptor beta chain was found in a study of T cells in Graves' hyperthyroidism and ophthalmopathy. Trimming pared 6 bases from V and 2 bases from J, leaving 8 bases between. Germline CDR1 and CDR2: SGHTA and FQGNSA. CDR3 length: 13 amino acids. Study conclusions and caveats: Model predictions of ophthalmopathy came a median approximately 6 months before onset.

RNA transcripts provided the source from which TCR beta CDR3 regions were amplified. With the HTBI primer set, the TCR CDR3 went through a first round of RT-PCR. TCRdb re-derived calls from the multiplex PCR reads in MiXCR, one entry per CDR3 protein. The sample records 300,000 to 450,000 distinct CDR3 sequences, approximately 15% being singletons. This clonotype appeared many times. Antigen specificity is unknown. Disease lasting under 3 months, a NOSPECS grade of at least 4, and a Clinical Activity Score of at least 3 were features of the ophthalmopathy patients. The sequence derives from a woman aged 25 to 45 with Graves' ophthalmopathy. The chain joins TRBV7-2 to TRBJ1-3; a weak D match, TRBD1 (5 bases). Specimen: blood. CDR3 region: CASRDRAGNTIYF. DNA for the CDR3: TGTGCCAGCAGAGACAGAGCTGGAAACACCATATATTTT.